These 5 T cell receptor beta chains were sequenced from one sample in a study of T cell repertoires in cytomegalovirus infection. TCRdb re-called the reads through MiXCR, storing one row per CDR3 protein. The repertoire holds 300,000 to 400,000 distinct CDR3 sequences, just under 30% seen once, with 15% to 25% in the top ten. Their specific antigens are unknown. The sample consisted of cultured PBMCs, taken from culture after CMV antigen stimulation. Source of these receptors: a human donor in good health (CMV status not recorded). Some clones in this sample may be carry-over from other donors' samples.

As to this clonotype: This is likely a read error, given that the CDR3 carries no conserved phenylalanine or tryptophan at its end. The chain carries TRBV7-4 and TRBJ1-5; the match to TRBD1 covers 9 bases. The CDR3 has 15 residues. CDR1 and CDR2 (germline): SGHVT, SQSDAQ. J lost 4 bases, V lost 3 bases, and 4 bases had no gene match. In DNA form, the CDR3 reads TGTGCCAGCAGCTTCGGGACAGGGAATAATCAGCCCCAGCATTCT. Encoded protein: CASSFGTGNNQPQHS.

This chain connects TRBV7-3 to TRBJ1-6, with 7 nucleotides matching TRBD1. Per germline, CDR1 SGHTA and CDR2 FQGTGA. The CDR3 sequence is 14 residues long. V gave up 1 base and J gave up 8 bases; unmatched junction bases: 2. CDR3 nucleotides: TGTGCCAGCAGCTTAAGACAGGGTTATTCACCCCTCCACTTT. This codes for CASSLRQGYSPLHF.

This clonotype was observed a few times. The V call is TRBV25-1, the J call TRBJ2-5, with TRBD2 as a possible D gene (6 bases). V shed 5 bases and J shed 5 bases, with 18 bases lying between them. CDR3 length equals 15 residues. Germline assignment: CDR1 MGHDK and CDR2 SYGVNS. CDR3 sequence: CASSLLGDLGETQYF. The CDR3 region has the DNA TGTGCCAGCAGTCTCTTGGGGGACTTAGGGGAGACCCAGTACTTC.

This clonotype appeared a few times. This rearrangement joins TRBV29-1 to TRBJ2-7, with a weak D call TRBD2 (6 bases). This CDR3 is built from 14 residues. V lost 5 bases and J 0 bases, leaving 14 bases between the germline ends. The germline V gene encodes CDR1 SQVTM and CDR2 ANQGSEA. CDR3 bases: TGCAGCGTTTTCGTGGACGGGAGCTCCTACGAGCAGTACTTC. It is translated as CSVFVDGSSYEQYF.

This clonotype has at least ten counts. J is TRBJ2-1 and V is TRBV7-9; D is uncertain. Germline assignment: CDR1 SEHNR and CDR2 FQNEAQ (reference sequence). Trimming left V 4 bases short and J 6 bases short, with 19 bases between. This CDR3 spans 16 amino acids. The CDR3 is CASSSTRSSFGNEQFF. The CDR3 DNA follows: TGTGCCAGCAGCTCCACCCGCTCCAGTTTTGGCAATGAGCAGTTCTTC.